The entry that follows covers one T cell receptor (beta chain) sequence. These data originate in a study of blood T cell repertoires in COVID-19. Germline CDR1 SQVTM, CDR2 ANQGSEA. This CDR3 is built from 13 residues. J was trimmed by 7 bases and V by 4 bases; bases with no gene match: 7. Measured with immunoSEQ multiplex PCR; TCRdb has only the in-frame clones, and not every one. The sample contains 150,000 to 200,000 clones, around four fifths of which appear only once. The chain couples TRBV29-1 to TRBJ2-1, with 7 bases aligning to TRBD2. The sequenced sample consisted of peripheral blood. This receptor was obtained from a woman of 80 years or more with acute or convalescent COVID-19. The CDR3 protein is CSVGLAPGNEQFF. The CDR3 DNA reads TGCAGCGTTGGACTAGCCCCGGGGAATGAGCAGTTCTTC.